This T cell receptor beta chain was captured by sequencing in a study of CD8 T cells in ankylosing spondylitis. This clonotype was picked up one time. The TCR beta libraries were generated through quantitative 5'-RACE incorporating molecular barcodes. TCRdb processed the 5' RACE reads anew with MiXCR; each CDR3 protein has one entry. Here the sample spans 150,000 to 200,000 distinct CDR3 sequences, roughly 11% being singletons. This CDR3 region has 14 residues. Per the germline V gene, CDR1 is SNHLY and CDR2 is FYNNEI. The V gene lost 5 bases and the J gene lost 5 bases, with 16 bases spanning the gap.

Source material: blood, either unsorted or a sorted T cell fraction (not recorded which). The receptor comes from a male donor with ankylosing spondylitis or in good health (not recorded which). V and J are TRBV2 and TRBJ2-7, with D maybe TRBD2 (5 bases). The CDR3 loop is CASSSGLFSDEQYF. Here the CDR3 DNA reads TGTGCCAGCAGTTCTGGACTCTTCAGCGACGAGCAGTACTTC. Using reference TRBV2 and TRBJ2-7 for the parts outside the CDR3, the full variable domain is EPEVTQTPSHQVTQMGQEVILRCVPISNHLYFYWYRQILGQKVEFLVSFYNNEISEKSEIFDDQFSVERPDGSNFTLKIRSTKLEDSAMYFCASSSGLFSDEQYFGPGTRLTVT.